One T cell receptor (beta chain) is described in this entry. Self-reported history from a screening survey and questionnaire set each donor's cohort. The study counted Cohort 3 donors as recovered given two negative PCRs, clearance, or symptom resolution. CDR3 length equals 15 residues. Trimming shortened V by 2 bases and J by 0 bases, and 11 bases separated the two germline ends. Germline V gene sequence: CDR1 GTSNPN, CDR2 SVGIG (reference sequence). These data originate in a study of blood T cell repertoires in COVID-19. For the study at large: Samples representing acute and convalescent COVID-19 were sourced from the United States, Italy and Spain. Sources were T cells, B-cell-depleted T cells, or PBMCs; the material itself was cDNA or gDNA.

This table comes from immunoSEQ multiplex PCR, and its TCRdb copy is limited to in-frame clones, with some not included. The data show about 260,000 clones, roughly 90% seen once. The V and J genes are TRBV30 and TRBJ2-1, with a tentative D call TRBD2 (5 bases). The sample was PBMCs or T cells enriched from blood (not recorded which). The receptor's source is a woman aged 45-65 years who had recovered from COVID-19. The CDR3 DNA sequence: TGTGCCTGGAGTCGGGGAGCCGTCTCCTACAATGAGCAGTTCTTC. Its protein is CAWSRGAVSYNEQFF.